This T cell receptor (beta chain) was retrieved from a study of beta chain features in type 1 diabetes. The study's findings and limits: Insertions were fewer and deletions more numerous at VDJ junctions in type 1 diabetes patients.

This clone was detected a few times. What it recognizes is unknown. Expressed TCRB transcripts were sequenced, since all the RNA that had been isolated was reverse transcribed. TCRdb keeps only in-frame clones here, not all; method: immunoSEQ multiplex PCR. This table has around 240,000 clones, over 8.5% appearing once. CD4+ naive, central memory, regulatory and stem cell-like memory cells were sorted via CD45RO/CCR7/CD25/CD127/CD95/CD27. V was trimmed by 4 bases and J by 4 bases, leaving 16 bases between them. Looked up from germline, CDR1 is MGHRA and CDR2 is YSYEKL. The CDR3 contains 16 residues. Sequenced: naive CD4+ T cells from blood. The sequence was collected from a woman younger than 30 in good health. The V call is TRBV4-1, the J call TRBJ1-4; D not certain. For the CDR3, the DNA is TGCGCCAGCAGCCGCACCTCCGGACTGCATAATGAAAAACTGTTTTTT. As protein: CASSRTSGLHNEKLFF.